This T cell receptor (beta chain) emerged from a study of T cells expressing NK-cell markers. Study context: Researchers got TCR beta repertoires out of sorted CD3+CD56+NKG2C+, CD3+CD56+NKG2C- and CD3+CD56-NKG2C+ T cells. One of the eight sequenced donors was seronegative, whereas the other seven were HCMV-seropositive. Study results and limitations: Dominance of the CD3+CD56-NKG2C+ fraction by these clonotypes also held in a handful of donors. More than 5 donors showed dominant NKG2C+ clonotypes comprising roughly 1.0-7.5% of their CD8+ T cells.

Reprocessing the 5' RACE reads, TCRdb reports a single entry for every CDR3 protein and omits DNA. The sample yields a few hundred thousand distinct CDR3 sequences, of which the top ten take up around 3.3%. The CDR3 has 16 residues. In germline, CDR1 is SQVTM, CDR2 ANQGSEA. A note on this clonotype: Its antigen is undetermined.

Material: blood T cells: a sorted CD56 or NKG2C T cell subset, CD4+ or CD8+ T cells, or bulk PBMC T cells (not recorded which). The V gene is TRBV29-1, the J gene TRBJ2-2; TCRdb selects TRBD1, and the lack of DNA leaves this call unchecked. This sequence originates from a man in his late teens or twenties in good health. CDR3 protein: CSVEPTGQANTGELFF.